This T cell receptor beta chain was sequenced in a study of immune cell composition in non-small cell lung cancer. Study-wide results and limits: Squamous carcinomas (around 80%) more often had tumour-associated clones >0.5% than adenocarcinomas (around 35%).

Method: immunoSEQ multiplex PCR; TCRdb's copy keeps in-frame clones and lacks some. The table shows around 9,300 clones, with approximately 80% occurring only once. The normal lung sample lay at least 3 cm, and maximally far, from the tumour. J gave up 4 bases and V 11 bases, and 6 bases lay outside the gene matches. CDR3 size: 13 residues. CDR1 and CDR2 (germline): LNHDA, SQIVND (reference sequence). As concerns this clone: The antigen remains unidentified.

The specimen was non-adjacent lung tissue. This receptor was taken from a human donor with non-small cell lung cancer. The genes are TRBV19 and TRBJ2-3; 10 bases map to TRBD2. The CDR3: CASGLAGADTQYF. The CDR3 bases are TGTGCCTCGGGGCTAGCGGGAGCAGATACGCAGTATTTT.